This is a list of T cell receptor beta chains from one sample in a study of a mutant IDH1 vaccine in newly diagnosed glioma. Here immunoSEQ multiplex PCR was the method, and the copy in TCRdb shows in-frame clones only, minus some. The table records approximately 110,000 clones, 90% of them present only once. The antigens for these receptors are not known. The input for sequencing was PBMCs, taken from a glioma patient whose treatment included an IDH1 peptide vaccine. The receptors were gathered from a woman in her fifties or sixties with glioma. CDR3s include the opening cysteine and the closing phenylalanine or tryptophan. The order of the fields is CDR3 DNA, CDR3 protein, D gene, V gene, J gene, clone size. The D gene is left open where the match is weak. Only some rows state a clone size, as once, few, many or a class for expanded clones.

cdr3_nt: TGTGCCAGCAGTTCCACTTCTAGCACAGATACGCAGTATTTT
cdr3_aa: CASSSTSSTDTQYF
d_call: .
v_call: TRBV28
j_call: TRBJ2-3
clone_size: .

cdr3_nt: TGTGCTATCGAGGGAAAAGGCGACAAAAACATTCAGTACTTC
cdr3_aa: CAIEGKGDKNIQYF
d_call: .
v_call: TRBV5-4
j_call: TRBJ2-4
clone_size: few

cdr3_nt: TGTGCCAGCACAGTATGGGACAGAAACATTCAGTACTTC
cdr3_aa: CASTVWDRNIQYF
d_call: TRBD1
v_call: TRBV5-6
j_call: TRBJ2-4
clone_size: .

cdr3_nt: TGTGCCAGCAGCCCCCCCCAGGAGGCTGATCTCGAGCAGTACTTC
cdr3_aa: CASSPPQEADLEQYF
d_call: .
v_call: TRBV7-6
j_call: TRBJ2-7
clone_size: .

cdr3_nt: TGTGCCAGCAGCTTAGGGGGGCCTGGGACAGATACGCAGTATTTT
cdr3_aa: CASSLGGPGTDTQYF
d_call: .
v_call: TRBV7-9
j_call: TRBJ2-3
clone_size: .

cdr3_nt: TGTGCCAGCAGCCAGACCTTGAACACTGAAGCTTTCTTT
cdr3_aa: CASSQTLNTEAFF
d_call: .
v_call: TRBV4-2
j_call: TRBJ1-1
clone_size: .

cdr3_nt: TGTGCCAGCAGCGCCGGACTAGCGGGAGGACTCACAGATACGCAGTATTTT
cdr3_aa: CASSAGLAGGLTDTQYF
d_call: TRBD2
v_call: TRBV11-3
j_call: TRBJ2-3
clone_size: .

cdr3_nt: TGCGCCAGCAGCCAGACGACTAGCGGGAGGCAAGAGACCCAGTACTTC
cdr3_aa: CASSQTTSGRQETQYF
d_call: TRBD2
v_call: TRBV5-1
j_call: TRBJ2-5
clone_size: .

cdr3_nt: TGTGCCAGCAGTGAATATCGGACAGGGCGAGGCTACACCTTC
cdr3_aa: CASSEYRTGRGYTF
d_call: TRBD1
v_call: TRBV25-1
j_call: TRBJ1-2
clone_size: .

cdr3_nt: TGTGCCAGCAGCTTAGGACTAGCGGGACCCCGGGGGGATACGCAGTATTTT
cdr3_aa: CASSLGLAGPRGDTQYF
d_call: TRBD2
v_call: TRBV7-6
j_call: TRBJ2-3
clone_size: .

cdr3_nt: TGCGCCAGCAGCCCGGACAGGGCCTACGAGCAGTACTTC
cdr3_aa: CASSPDRAYEQYF
d_call: TRBD1
v_call: TRBV5-1
j_call: TRBJ2-7
clone_size: .

cdr3_nt: TGTGCCAGCACCCCCTCGGACAGGGGCACTGAAGCTTTCTTT
cdr3_aa: CASTPSDRGTEAFF
d_call: TRBD1
v_call: TRBV28
j_call: TRBJ1-1
clone_size: .

cdr3_nt: TGTGCCAGCAGTGACCTTCGACAACAAAATAGCAATCAGCCCCAGCATTTT
cdr3_aa: CASSDLRQQNSNQPQHF
d_call: .
v_call: TRBV2
j_call: TRBJ1-5
clone_size: .

cdr3_nt: TGTGCCAGCAGCTCGGACAGGCCCCCACTGAGTAGCAAAAACATTCAGTACTTC
cdr3_aa: CASSSDRPPLSSKNIQYF
d_call: TRBD1
v_call: TRBV7-9
j_call: TRBJ2-4
clone_size: .

cdr3_nt: TGTGCCAGCAGCCATGGGACACCGGGACAGGGGAACACCGGGGAGCTGTTTTTT
cdr3_aa: CASSHGTPGQGNTGELFF
d_call: TRBD1
v_call: TRBV4-2
j_call: TRBJ2-2
clone_size: .

cdr3_nt: TGTGCCAGCAGTCCAGGGGACTATGGCTACACCTTC
cdr3_aa: CASSPGDYGYTF
d_call: .
v_call: TRBV28
j_call: TRBJ1-2
clone_size: .

cdr3_nt: TGTGCCTGGAGTATACGGGGGGGGAATATTCCCCAGCATTTT
cdr3_aa: CAWSIRGGNIPQHF
d_call: .
v_call: TRBV30
j_call: TRBJ1-5
clone_size: once

cdr3_nt: TGTGCCAGCAGCTTATACAGCCGCTTTTCCTACGAGCAGTACTTC
cdr3_aa: CASSLYSRFSYEQYF
d_call: .
v_call: TRBV11-2
j_call: TRBJ2-7
clone_size: .

cdr3_nt: TGCGCCAGCAGCTTGGAATCAGGGGGCTACAATGAGCAGTTCTTC
cdr3_aa: CASSLESGGYNEQFF
d_call: TRBD1
v_call: TRBV5-1
j_call: TRBJ2-1
clone_size: .

cdr3_nt: TGTGCCAGCAGCTTAATGGGGGACCCTCGTGAGTACGAGCAGTACTTC
cdr3_aa: CASSLMGDPREYEQYF
d_call: .
v_call: TRBV7-3
j_call: TRBJ2-7
clone_size: .

cdr3_nt: TGCGCCAGCAGCTTGGGGGCAGGGCAAGAGACCCAGTACTTC
cdr3_aa: CASSLGAGQETQYF
d_call: .
v_call: TRBV5-1
j_call: TRBJ2-5
clone_size: .

cdr3_nt: TGCGCCAGCAGCAGCGGCGGGGGGAATCAGCCCCAGCATTTT
cdr3_aa: CASSSGGGNQPQHF
d_call: .
v_call: TRBV5-1
j_call: TRBJ1-5
clone_size: .

cdr3_nt: TGTGCCAGCAGTTTGTCAGGGGATGTTTACGAGCAGTACTTC
cdr3_aa: CASSLSGDVYEQYF
d_call: .
v_call: TRBV28
j_call: TRBJ2-7
clone_size: once

cdr3_nt: TGTGCCAGCAGGGGCCGACGGGAAAAACTGTTTTTT
cdr3_aa: CASRGRREKLFF
d_call: .
v_call: TRBV2
j_call: TRBJ1-4
clone_size: .

cdr3_nt: TGTGCCAGCAGCTTATCCGTCTACAGGAACCTGAACACTGAAGCTTTCTTT
cdr3_aa: CASSLSVYRNLNTEAFF
d_call: .
v_call: TRBV13
j_call: TRBJ1-1
clone_size: .

cdr3_nt: TGTGCCAGCAGCCCCGGGTTCGTGGGCACTGAAGCTTTCTTT
cdr3_aa: CASSPGFVGTEAFF
d_call: .
v_call: TRBV6-5
j_call: TRBJ1-1
clone_size: .

cdr3_nt: TGTGCCAGCAGTTACGCCGGGGTCGAAGAGACCCAGTACTTC
cdr3_aa: CASSYAGVEETQYF
d_call: .
v_call: TRBV6-6
j_call: TRBJ2-5
clone_size: .

cdr3_nt: TGTGCCACCAGCAGAGAGTCGGGGGGCTCCTACAATGAGCAGTTCTTC
cdr3_aa: CATSRESGGSYNEQFF
d_call: TRBD2
v_call: TRBV15
j_call: TRBJ2-1
clone_size: .

cdr3_nt: TGTGCCAGCAGCCCACGACAGGGGGCGAGGGGAGAGACCCAGTACTTC
cdr3_aa: CASSPRQGARGETQYF
d_call: TRBD1
v_call: TRBV11-1
j_call: TRBJ2-5
clone_size: .

cdr3_nt: TGCAGCGTTGGAGAGGGGGGGTTGAACACTGAAGCTTTCTTT
cdr3_aa: CSVGEGGLNTEAFF
d_call: .
v_call: TRBV29-1
j_call: TRBJ1-1
clone_size: once

cdr3_nt: TGTGCCAGCAGCCCACAAAACACTGAAGCTTTCTTT
cdr3_aa: CASSPQNTEAFF
d_call: .
v_call: TRBV9
j_call: TRBJ1-1
clone_size: .

cdr3_nt: TGTGCCAGCAGGATTAGCGGTGGAAACATTCAGTACTTC
cdr3_aa: CASRISGGNIQYF
d_call: .
v_call: TRBV2
j_call: TRBJ2-4
clone_size: .

cdr3_nt: TGTGCCAGCAGCCAGTACACTGAAGCTTTCTTT
cdr3_aa: CASSQYTEAFF
d_call: .
v_call: TRBV5-6
j_call: TRBJ1-1
clone_size: .

cdr3_nt: TGTGCCAGTAGTATTCGCGACTATAGCAATCAGCCCCAGCATTTT
cdr3_aa: CASSIRDYSNQPQHF
d_call: .
v_call: TRBV19
j_call: TRBJ1-5
clone_size: .

cdr3_nt: TGTGCCAGCGGATACAGGACTAACTACGAGCAGTACTTC
cdr3_aa: CASGYRTNYEQYF
d_call: .
v_call: TRBV19
j_call: TRBJ2-7
clone_size: .

cdr3_nt: TGTGCCAGCAGCTTAATCGGGACTAGCGGGAGGGCCCGAGAGACCCAGTACTTC
cdr3_aa: CASSLIGTSGRARETQYF
d_call: TRBD2
v_call: TRBV7-8
j_call: TRBJ2-5
clone_size: once

cdr3_nt: TGCGCCAGCAGCCCCGATTACGAGCAGTACTTC
cdr3_aa: CASSPDYEQYF
d_call: .
v_call: TRBV5-1
j_call: TRBJ2-7
clone_size: .

cdr3_nt: TGTGCCTGGAGCCTATGGACAGGGAGGTCCTACGAGCAGTACTTC
cdr3_aa: CAWSLWTGRSYEQYF
d_call: TRBD1
v_call: TRBV30
j_call: TRBJ2-7
clone_size: .

cdr3_nt: TGTGCCAGCAGCTTAGGCCTAGACCCCTACGAGCAGTACTTC
cdr3_aa: CASSLGLDPYEQYF
d_call: .
v_call: TRBV7-9
j_call: TRBJ2-7
clone_size: .

cdr3_nt: TGTGCCAGCAGTTTAAGCTGGGGACTAGGGGAGACCCAGTACTTC
cdr3_aa: CASSLSWGLGETQYF
d_call: TRBD2
v_call: TRBV27
j_call: TRBJ2-5
clone_size: once

cdr3_nt: TGTGCCAGCAGTAGCCACGACAGGGACCCCTACGAGCAGTACTTC
cdr3_aa: CASSSHDRDPYEQYF
d_call: TRBD1
v_call: TRBV28
j_call: TRBJ2-7
clone_size: .